The 15 T cell receptor beta chains in this list originate from one sample, sequenced in a study of shared clonotypes between healthy human individuals. Profiled with immunoSEQ multiplex PCR; TCRdb holds only in-frame clones, not every one. The sample has millions of clones, 85% to 95% seen once. The specimen was naive CD4+ T cells from PBMCs. The subset was: CD45RA+ positively selected. The receptors originated from a man aged 18 to 30 in good health. Some clones in this sample may be carry-over from other donors' samples.

J is TRBJ1-5 and V is TRBV19; no firm D call. V dropped 6 bases and J dropped 4 bases, with 13 bases sitting between them. The V gene's germline CDR1 is LNHDA and CDR2 SQIVND (reference sequence). The CDR3 spans 14 residues. This CDR3 reads CASRNVLQNQPQHF. The DNA for the CDR3 is TGTGCCAGTAGGAACGTTTTACAAAATCAGCCCCAGCATTTT.

The rearrangement uses TRBV28 and TRBJ1-4, with no clear D. This CDR3 is 15 amino acids long. Germline-derived CDR1 and CDR2 are MDHEN and SYDVKM. V lost 5 bases and J 7 bases, leaving 17 bases between the germline ends. The CDR3 region has the DNA TGTGCCAGCAGTCCCGGAGGTAGGGCCGGTGAAAAACTGTTTTTT. It translates to CASSPGGRAGEKLFF.

V gene TRBV5-1 combines with J gene TRBJ2-3, with D maybe TRBD1 (6 bases). V lost 2 bases and J 2 bases, leaving 15 bases between the germline ends. The CDR3 covers 16 residues. Germline CDR1 SGHRS, CDR2 YFSETQ. DNA for the CDR3: TGCGCCAGCAGCTTCGCCCCCCAGGGGACCACAGATACGCAGTATTTT. As protein: CASSFAPQGTTDTQYF. Complete variable domain (other parts from reference TRBV5-1 and TRBJ2-3): KAGVTQTPRYLIKTRGQQVTLSCSPISGHRSVSWYQQTPGQGLQFLFEYFSETQRNKGNFPGRFSGRQFSNSRSEMNVSTLELGDSALYLCASSFAPQGTTDTQYFGPGTRLTVL.

The chain recombines TRBV7-6 with TRBJ2-2; D gene ambiguous. The V end lost 5 bases, the J end lost 0 bases, and 16 bases lay between the germline ends. The CDR3 has 17 residues. Germline V CDR1 and CDR2: SGHVS, FNYEAQ. CDR3 amino acids: CASSQQNPGANTGELFF. CDR3 sequence (DNA): TGTGCCAGCAGCCAGCAAAACCCTGGCGCGAACACCGGGGAGCTGTTTTTT.

This chain joins TRBV5-1 and TRBJ1-5; D is unresolved. The CDR3 length is 16 residues. The V gene lost 3 bases and the J gene lost 0 bases, with 13 bases spanning the gap. Germline values: CDR1 SGHRS, CDR2 YFSETQ. The CDR3, as DNA: TGCGCCAGCAGCTCGGCGGGTTCGTATAGCAATCAGCCCCAGCATTTT. Translating it yields CASSSAGSYSNQPQHF.

The chain couples TRBV5-4 to TRBJ2-7; unclear D gene. Germline V gives CDR1 SGHNT, CDR2 YYREEE (reference sequence). The length of the CDR3 is 13 residues. The V gene lost 4 bases and the J gene lost 0 bases, with 8 bases spanning the gap. For the CDR3, the DNA is TGTGCCAGCAGCCCGAGTCCCTCCTACGAGCAGTACTTC. This codes for CASSPSPSYEQYF.

On this clone itself: This specimen includes other DNA sequences encoding the same CDR3. This rearrangement joins TRBV5-1 to TRBJ2-1; D possibly corresponds to TRBD2 (6 bases). Germline V gene data show CDR1 as SGHRS and CDR2 as YFSETQ. V lost 4 bases and J lost 7, with 15 bases in between. The CDR3 consists of 14 residues. The CDR3 region is CASSPLTSSNEQFF. CDR3 nucleotides: TGCGCCAGCAGCCCACTGACTAGTAGTAATGAGCAGTTCTTC.

V gene TRBV10-3 combines with J gene TRBJ1-5; TRBD1 matches at 7 bases. CDR3 size: 15 residues. CDR1 and CDR2 from the germline V gene are ENHRY and SYGVKD. Trimming cost V 0 bases and J 8 bases; bases outside gene matches: 7. DNA of the CDR3: TGTGCCATCAGTGAGTCAGGCAGGGGGGGCGAGCCCCAGCATTTT. Its translation is CAISESGRGGEPQHF.

The chain is built from TRBV7-2 and TRBJ2-5, with D possibly TRBD2 on 6 matching bases. The V gene lost 5 bases and the J gene lost 2 bases, with 21 bases spanning the gap. Germline CDR1 and CDR2: SGHTA and FQGNSA. The CDR3 totals 17 residues. The CDR3 is CASSNSLGGSRQETQYF. The CDR3 DNA follows: TGTGCCAGCAGCAACAGCCTCGGGGGATCGAGGCAAGAGACCCAGTACTTC. The full variable domain, completed using reference TRBV7-2 and TRBJ2-5, is GAGVSQSPSNKVTEKGKDVELRCDPISGHTALYWYRQSLGQGLEFLIYFQGNSAPDKSGLPSDRFSAERTGGSVSTLTIQRTQQEDSAVYLCASSNSLGGSRQETQYFGPGTRLLVL.

The sample holds one count of this clone. Other DNA variants within this sample encode the same CDR3. For the CDR3, the DNA is TGTGCCAGCAGTTTACGTGATGAAAAACTGTTTTTT. Translating gives CASSLRDEKLFF. The genes are TRBV28 and TRBJ1-4; D gene unclear. The CDR3 is 12 residues long. Germline-derived CDR1 and CDR2 are MDHEN and SYDVKM. V shed 2 bases and J shed 6 bases, with 4 bases lying between them.

This clone was counted only a few times. Other DNA sequences in the sample encode the same CDR3. This chain uses TRBV28 with TRBJ2-3, with TRBD2 matching over 10 bases. Unmatched junction bases numbered 0, after V lost 2 bases and J lost 4 bases. This CDR3 comprises 14 residues. From germline, CDR1 is MDHEN and CDR2 SYDVKM. Here the CDR3 DNA reads TGTGCCAGCAGTTTACTAGCGGGGGCAGATACGCAGTATTTT. This gives the protein CASSLLAGADTQYF.

The genes are TRBV6-5 and TRBJ1-3, with D hard to call. There are 15 residues in the CDR3. The germline V gene has CDR1 MNHEY and CDR2 SVGAGI. The germline V and J ends were trimmed by 5 bases and 4 bases, with 15 bases remaining between them. CDR3 sequence reads: CASSPDTARGNTIYF. Written as DNA, the CDR3 is TGTGCCAGCAGTCCCGACACGGCGAGAGGAAACACCATATATTTT.

CDR3 in DNA: TGCGCCAGTTTCGAACCTGCGGGCGAGCAGTACTTC. It translates to CASFEPAGEQYF. The chain combines TRBV5-1 with TRBJ2-7; weak D call: TRBD2 (5 bases). CDR1 SGHRS and CDR2 YFSETQ come from the germline V gene. This CDR3 region has 12 residues. V was clipped by 8 bases and J by 6 bases, with 15 bases between them.

The rearrangement uses TRBV14 and TRBJ1-2; maybe TRBD1 (5 bases). The V gene lost 4 bases and the J gene lost 6 bases, with 18 bases spanning the gap. Germline-derived CDR1 and CDR2 are SGHDN and FVKESK. This CDR3 spans 15 amino acids. The CDR3 sequence: CASSPELDMSHGYTF. CDR3 nucleotide sequence: TGTGCCAGCAGCCCAGAGTTGGACATGTCTCATGGCTACACCTTC.

The V call is TRBV21-1, the J call TRBJ2-7; the table assigns TRBD2, which was not confirmed against the DNA. TRBV21-1 counts as a pseudogene. There are 16 residues in the CDR3. The CDR3 protein is CASSKTSGRSSYEQYF. Here the CDR3 DNA reads TGTGCCAGCAGCAAGACTAGCGGGAGGAGCTCCTACGAGCAGTACTTC.